The next 19 T cell receptor beta chains were all read from a single sample in a study of CD8+CD57+ T cells in acquired aplastic anemia. All patients picked for sequencing had shown, by flow cytometry, an expansion of CD8+CD57+ cells. The TCR beta profiling, which covered VDJ combination and CDR3 sequence, was carried out using genomic DNA as the template. TCRdb re-analysed the reads in MiXCR, keeping a single row per CDR3 protein. Of 150,000 to 200,000 distinct CDR3 sequences in the sample, almost 50% were seen once. Input material: sorted CD4+, CD8+, or CD8+CD57+ T cells (not recorded which) from PBMCs. The receptor source for this set is a human donor with aplastic anemia.

In this sample, this clonotype turned up many times. This chain links TRBV20-1 with TRBJ1-1, with 7 nucleotides matching TRBD1. The CDR3 contains 14 residues. Germline assignment: CDR1 DFQATT and CDR2 SNEGSKA (reference sequence). V shed 2 bases, J shed 3 bases, and the junction held 6 bases outside the gene matches. The CDR3 protein is CSARKTGWDTEAFF. In DNA form, the CDR3 reads TGCAGTGCTAGAAAGACAGGGTGGGACACTGAAGCTTTCTTT.

Turning to this clonotype: The junction shows a germline mismatch at one end, possibly a read error. The rearrangement uses TRBV10-3 and TRBJ2-5, with 11 bases lining up with TRBD1. The CDR3 consists of 13 residues. Germline V CDR1 and CDR2: ENHRY, SYGVKD. Here the CDR3 reads CATMGGTGGTEYF. In DNA, the CDR3 is TGTGCCACCATGGGGGGGACAGGGGGGACCGAGTACTTC.

This clonotype was seen many times. The chain combines TRBV6-1 with TRBJ1-5; D perhaps matches TRBD1 (6 bases). The CDR3 runs to 15 residues. Germline values: CDR1 MNHNS, CDR2 SASEGT. V gave up 5 bases and J gave up 3 bases, with 14 bases separating them. CDR3 nucleotides: TGTGCCAGCAGTACAGCCCGGGACACCAATCAGCCCCAGCATTTT. It encodes CASSTARDTNQPQHF.

The rearrangement joins TRBV4-1 to TRBJ1-6; D remains unclear. The length of the CDR3 is 14 residues. The germline gives CDR1 MGHRA, CDR2 YSYEKL. The V end lost 1 base, the J end lost 9 bases, and 10 bases lay between the germline ends. The CDR3 sequence: CASSQVEGSSPLHF. The CDR3 DNA sequence: TGCGCCAGCAGCCAAGTTGAGGGAAGTTCACCCCTCCACTTT.

This clonotype occurred many times. The gene calls are TRBV25-1 and TRBJ2-7; D call uncertain. Germline loops: CDR1 MGHDK, CDR2 SYGVNS. The CDR3 is made up of 12 amino acids. Trimming left V 5 bases short and J 1 base short, with 6 bases between. The CDR3 loop is CASSKGSYEQYF. The CDR3 region has the DNA TGTGCCAGCAGTAAGGGATCCTACGAGCAGTACTTC.

The chain has TRBV10-3 and TRBJ1-4; D not certain. This CDR3 comprises 14 residues. Between the trimmed V and J ends, which lost 7 bases and 0 bases, there was a span of 9 bases. CDR1 is ENHRY, CDR2 SYGVKD, per germline. CDR3 sequence reads: CAIKDGATNEKLFF. The CDR3, as DNA: TGTGCCATCAAGGACGGAGCAACTAATGAAAAACTGTTTTTT.

This clonotype was seen at least ten times. Its ends do not fully match the called genes, so a read error is possible. The chain has TRBV20-1 and TRBJ2-3; 7 bases fit TRBD2. This CDR3 is 13 amino acids long. Germline CDR1 is DFQATT and CDR2 is SNEGSKA (reference sequence). CDR3 in amino acids: CSAFSMAGTIILF. The CDR3 bases are TGCAGTGCTTTCTCCATGGCCGGGACTATCATCCTTTTT.

This chain uses TRBV15 with TRBJ2-6, with TRBD1 identical over 10 bases. CDR1 LNHNV and CDR2 YYDKDF come from the germline V gene (reference sequence). The length of the CDR3 is 17 residues. Unmatched junction bases numbered 5, after V lost 3 bases and J lost 3 bases. As DNA, the CDR3 is TGTGCCACCAGCAGGGACAGGGGGATAGGTGGGGCCAACGTCCTGACTTTC. Translating it yields CATSRDRGIGGANVLTF.

This clonotype was seen more than once but under ten times. V usage is TRBV20-1 and J usage is TRBJ2-1; TRBD1 or TRBD2 may be the D gene (5 bases each). From germline, CDR1 is DFQATT and CDR2 SNEGSKA (reference sequence). The CDR3 has 14 residues. V lost 3 bases and J lost 6, with 15 bases in between. The CDR3 DNA is TGCAGTGCTAGTGAGCCGTTAGGGACCAATGAGCAGTTCTTC. Its translation: CSASEPLGTNEQFF.

With regard to this clonotype: The CDR3 does not end in the conserved phenylalanine or tryptophan, so this is likely a read error. The chain couples TRBV6-1 to TRBJ2-5; 12 positions agree with TRBD2. J lost 5 bases, V lost 6 bases, and 16 bases had no gene match. Germline assignment: CDR1 MNHNS and CDR2 SASEGT. The CDR3 contains 18 residues. The CDR3 spells CASSPQTGLAGVGETQYL. Here the CDR3 DNA reads TGTGCCAGCAGCCCACAAACGGGACTAGCGGGTGTGGGGGAGACCCAGTACCTC.

The chain combines TRBV2 with TRBJ2-5; 9 positions match TRBD2. The CDR3 has 12 residues. Germline trimming cut 7 bases from V and 5 bases from J; bases unmatched to any gene: 2. From germline, CDR1 is SNHLY and CDR2 FYNNEI. The CDR3 sequence is CASMGTSETQYF. CDR3 nucleotide sequence: TGTGCCAGCATGGGGACTAGCGAGACCCAGTACTTC.

The chain carries TRBV15 and TRBJ1-1, with D tentatively TRBD1 (5 bases). Between the trimmed V and J ends, which lost 1 base and 8 bases, there was a span of 11 bases. Germline CDR1 and CDR2: LNHNV and YYDKDF (reference sequence). The CDR3 loop spans 13 amino acids. CDR3 nucleotide sequence: TGTGCCACCAGCAGAGGGGGGGTCGGGGAAGCTTTCTTT. Amino acid sequence: CATSRGGVGEAFF.

There are many counts of this clonotype. This rearrangement joins TRBV5-4 to TRBJ2-5; D may be TRBD1 or TRBD2 (5 bases each). V lost 0 bases to trimming and J lost 1 base, with 10 bases between them. CDR3 length equals 15 residues. Looked up from germline, CDR1 is SGHNT and CDR2 is YYREEE (reference sequence). CDR3 region: CASSLDLGVQETQYF. CDR3 DNA: TGTGCCAGCAGCTTGGATTTGGGGGTCCAAGAGACCCAGTACTTC.

This clonotype was picked up one time. V and J are TRBV2 and TRBJ2-2, with TRBD2 matching over 10 bases. V lost 6 bases, J lost 4 bases, and 5 bases stayed unmatched. Germline V CDR1 and CDR2: SNHLY, FYNNEI. The CDR3 sequence is 15 residues long. The CDR3, as DNA: TGTGCCAGCAGCTCGAGCGGGAGGGCCACCGGGGAGCTGTTTTTT. It codes for CASSSSGRATGELFF.

This clonotype has a single count. The chain employs TRBV7-9 and TRBJ1-1; the D is unclear. Germline V gives CDR1 SEHNR, CDR2 FQNEAQ (reference sequence). The germline V and J ends were trimmed by 1 base and 1 base, with 7 bases remaining between them. This CDR3 has 14 residues. The CDR3 spells CASSLGGPNTEAFF. The CDR3 coding sequence is TGTGCCAGCAGCTTAGGAGGACCGAACACTGAAGCTTTCTTT. The complete variable domain, with remaining parts taken from reference TRBV7-9 and TRBJ1-1, reads DTGVSQNPRHKITKRGQNVTFRCDPISEHNRLYWYRQTLGQGPEFLTYFQNEAQLEKSRLLSDRFSAERPKGSFSTLEIQRTEQGDSAMYLCASSLGGPNTEAFFGQGTRLTVV.

Remarks on this clonotype: The junction departs from germline at one end; a sequencing error may be responsible. The chain is built from TRBV7-2 and TRBJ2-7; D tentatively fits TRBD1 or TRBD2 (6 bases each). This CDR3 is built from 14 residues. The V gene's germline CDR1 is SGHTA and CDR2 FQGNSA. CDR3 nucleotide sequence: TGTGCCAGCGGCTTTCAGGGGACTTCAGGGGAGCAGTACTTC. Its protein is CASGFQGTSGEQYF.

Many counts were recorded for this clonotype. CDR3 amino acids: CAWSATFRGTFF. Written as DNA, the CDR3 is TGTGCCTGGAGTGCGACCTTCAGGGGAACTTTCTTT. V usage is TRBV30 and J usage is TRBJ1-1; the D gene is possibly TRBD1 (6 bases). With 1 base removed from V and 12 bases from J, the gap between germline ends came to 15 bases. The CDR3 sequence is 12 residues long. Germline V gene data show CDR1 as GTSNPN and CDR2 as SVGIG (reference sequence).

This clonotype occurred once. The rearrangement joins TRBV5-1 to TRBJ2-3; D not resolved. With 0 bases removed from V and 1 base from J, the gap between germline ends came to 9 bases. Germline-derived CDR1 and CDR2 are SGHRS and YFSETQ. CDR3 length: 15 residues. Here the CDR3 reads CASSLAHAGTDTQYF. CDR3 coding DNA: TGCGCCAGCAGCTTGGCCCATGCAGGCACAGATACGCAGTATTTT.

This clonotype was detected only a few times. The chain joins TRBV29-1 to TRBJ1-2; D is unclear. V lost 7 bases, J lost 4 bases, and 19 bases lay in between. CDR1 and CDR2 (germline): SQVTM, ANQGSEA. The CDR3 loop spans 14 amino acids. For the CDR3, the DNA is TGCAGCGCCGTGGACCTGAGGGTGAGCTATGGCTACACCTTC. This sequence encodes CSAVDLRVSYGYTF.